The rows below give T cell receptor beta chains drawn from one sample of a study of T cells in Graves' hyperthyroidism and ophthalmopathy. TCRdb re-analysed the multiplex PCR reads in MiXCR, keeping a single row per CDR3 protein. Of about 640,000 distinct CDR3 sequences listed, around 20% were seen once; the top ten hold 34%. What was sequenced was blood. All receptors derive from a young man with Graves' ophthalmopathy. Both conserved end residues are part of each CDR3. A D gene is named only where the DNA matches it firmly. Size tells how often a clone was seen (once, few, many) or the class of an expanded clone, and some rows leave it out.

clone_size	d_call	j_call	v_call	cdr3_nt	cdr3_aa
few	NA	TRBJ2-7	TRBV10-3	TGTGCCATCAGTAATCCTCGGGGCGAGCAGTACTTC	CAISNPRGEQYF
NA	NA	TRBJ1-2	TRBV27	TGTGCCAGCAGTCCCCAACCGGGACCGTTCTATGGCTACACCTTC	CASSPQPGPFYGYTF
many	NA	TRBJ1-5	TRBV19	TGTGCCAGTAGTAAGGTCAACAATCAGCCCCAGCATTTT	CASSKVNNQPQHF
NA	NA	TRBJ2-3	TRBV7-3	TGTGCCGACCACACCTGGTACAAACGCACAGATACGCAGTATTTT	CADHTWYKRTDTQYF
many	NA	TRBJ1-1	TRBV30	TGTGCCTTAGGGGTCTTGAACACTGAAGCTTTCTTT	CALGVLNTEAFF
NA	TRBD2	TRBJ2-1	TRBV4-2	TGTGCCAGCGGAGGAGCTAGCGGACTAAGCTCCTACAATGAGCAGTTCTTC	CASGGASGLSSYNEQFF
NA	TRBD1	TRBJ2-3	TRBV2	TGTGCCAGCAGTGACTCCAGACAGGGGGCCTACACAGATACGCAGTATTTT	CASSDSRQGAYTDTQYF
many	NA	TRBJ2-2	TRBV3-1	TGTGCCAGCAGCCAAGTGGGGGGAACAGTCACCGGGGAGCTGTTTTTT	CASSQVGGTVTGELFF
NA	NA	TRBJ2-1	TRBV6-5	TGTGCCAGCAGTTACCCCTGGGGAGCGGGCCCCGACAATGAGCAGTTCTTC	CASSYPWGAGPDNEQFF
few	TRBD1	TRBJ2-7	TRBV3-1	TGTGCCAGCAGCCAAGATCTAGGGGGACAGGGACGCTACGAGCAGTACTTC	CASSQDLGGQGRYEQYF
many	TRBD1	TRBJ1-6	TRBV20-1	TGCAGTGCTAGCCCCCGCAGGGGGCACTCACCCCTCCACTTT	CSASPRRGHSPLHF